These 15 T cell receptor beta chains were sequenced from one sample in a study of Ad26.COV2.S vaccination and SARS-CoV-2 variants. The method was immunoSEQ multiplex PCR; TCRdb's version includes in-frame clones alone and lacks a portion of them. Here the sample spans 300,000 to 450,000 clones, 90% to 95% being singletons. The specimen comprised peripheral blood, sampled after recovery from COVID-19. These TCRs come from a human donor who had recovered from COVID-19.

V usage is TRBV5-8 and J usage is TRBJ2-1; the D is unclear. V shed 0 bases and J shed 7 bases, with 11 bases lying between them. Germline CDR1 and CDR2: SGHTS and YDEGEE. The CDR3 totals 14 residues. CDR3 sequence reads: CASSLGPLRNEQFF. In nucleotides, the CDR3 is TGTGCCAGCAGCTTGGGGCCTCTCAGGAATGAGCAGTTCTTC.

The chain has TRBV4-1 and TRBJ2-7; possibly TRBD1 for D (6 bases). Trimming took off 4 bases at V and 2 bases at J, with 9 bases between the two ends. The CDR3 is 13 residues long. In germline, CDR1 is MGHRA, CDR2 YSYEKL. CDR3 nucleotide sequence: TGCGCCAGCAGCCCGGGACAACCCTACGAGCAGTACTTC. Protein product: CASSPGQPYEQYF.

V usage is TRBV7-9 and J usage is TRBJ1-1; D might be TRBD1 (6 bases). The CDR3 runs 15 residues. V gave up 4 bases and J gave up 6 bases, with 18 bases separating them. The germline V gene has CDR1 SEHNR and CDR2 FQNEAQ (reference sequence). CDR3: CASSYPLQGSAEAFF. The CDR3 nucleotides read TGTGCCAGCAGCTACCCGCTACAGGGTTCTGCTGAAGCTTTCTTT.

The chain is built from TRBV3-1 (or the pseudogene TRBV3-2) and TRBJ1-2; perhaps TRBD1 as D (5 bases). Deletions cut 0 bases from V and 8 bases from J, with 13 bases between. Germline CDR1 reads LGHDT; CDR2 reads YNNKEL (reference sequence). The CDR3 totals 14 residues. For the CDR3, the DNA is TGTGCCAGCAGCCAAGATCACAAGGGACGCGGCTACACCTTC. Protein sequence: CASSQDHKGRGYTF.

CDR3 region: CASSEQGVTDTQYF. The CDR3 nucleotides read TGTGCCAGCAGTGAACAGGGGGTCACAGATACGCAGTATTTT. The chain uses TRBV6-1 and TRBJ2-3; the match to TRBD1 covers 7 bases. This CDR3 region has 14 residues. Looked up from germline, CDR1 is MNHNS and CDR2 is SASEGT. J lost 2 bases, V lost 2 bases, and 1 base had no gene match.

The rearrangement joins TRBV12-5 to TRBJ2-1; the D gene is possibly TRBD1 (5 bases). The V gene's germline CDR1 is LGHNT and CDR2 FRNRAP. Trimming removed 3 bases at V and 0 bases at J, with 9 bases between. This CDR3 contains 15 residues. The CDR3 is CASGFGDSSYNEQFF. The CDR3 nucleotides read TGTGCTAGTGGTTTCGGAGACAGCTCCTACAATGAGCAGTTCTTC.

The chain uses TRBV2 and TRBJ2-7; 8 bases align to TRBD2. After removal of 8 bases from V and 7 bases from J, the junction contained 10 bases not matched to a gene. The length of the CDR3 is 13 residues. Germline-derived CDR1 and CDR2 are SNHLY and FYNNEI. CDR3 amino acids: CASVDLAGGEQYF. The CDR3 DNA is TGTGCCAGCGTGGATCTAGCGGGTGGGGAGCAGTACTTC.

This clone appeared once. V gene TRBV4-1 combines with J gene TRBJ1-2, with D possibly being TRBD1 (5 bases). The CDR3 spans 16 residues. The germline CDR1 and CDR2 sequences are MGHRA and YSYEKL. Deletions cut 0 bases from V and 8 bases from J, with 19 bases between. The CDR3 sequence is CASSQDFEGRVEGYTF. For the CDR3, the DNA is TGCGCCAGCAGCCAAGATTTTGAAGGCAGGGTGGAAGGCTACACCTTC.

The chain carries TRBV7-9 and TRBJ1-2; D gene unclear. Per the germline V gene, CDR1 is SEHNR and CDR2 is FQNEAQ (reference sequence). The CDR3 loop spans 12 amino acids. The V and J ends lost 7 bases and 4 bases respectively, with 10 bases between them. Here the CDR3 DNA reads TGTGCCAGCATAGCTGGTGGCTATGGCTACACCTTC. Translated: CASIAGGYGYTF. Using reference TRBV7-9 and TRBJ1-2 for the parts outside the CDR3, the full variable domain is DTGVSQNPRHKITKRGQNVTFRCDPISEHNRLYWYRQTLGQGPEFLTYFQNEAQLEKSRLLSDRFSAERPKGSFSTLEIQRTEQGDSAMYLCASIAGGYGYTFGSGTRLTVV.

The V call is TRBV5-6, the J call TRBJ2-3; 7 bases fit TRBD1. After removal of 0 bases from V and 1 base from J, the junction contained 5 bases not matched to a gene. The CDR3 is 16 residues long. Germline CDR1 is SGHDT and CDR2 is YYEEEE. CDR3 sequence reads: CASSLDLGQRTDTQYF. Here the CDR3 DNA reads TGTGCCAGCAGCTTGGACTTGGGACAGCGCACAGATACGCAGTATTTT.

Worth noting for this clone: Other DNA sequences within the sample encode an identical CDR3. This chain uses TRBV27 with TRBJ1-5; D is undetermined. This CDR3 has 13 residues. Deletions cut 3 bases from V and 3 bases from J, with 6 bases between. CDR1 and CDR2 (germline): MNHEY, SMNVEV (reference sequence). The CDR3 DNA follows: TGTGCCAGCAGTTTGCAGGTCAATCAGCCCCAGCATTTT. It yields the protein CASSLQVNQPQHF.

J is TRBJ2-3 and V is TRBV7-3, with D hard to call. Trimming left V 5 bases short and J 2 bases short, with 11 bases between. The CDR3 sequence is 14 residues long. The V gene's germline CDR1 is SGHTA and CDR2 FQGTGA. The CDR3 region is CASSPGPATDTQYF. Here the CDR3 DNA reads TGTGCCAGCAGCCCTGGGCCAGCCACAGATACGCAGTATTTT.

This sequence joins TRBV9 and TRBJ2-3; TRBD2 aligns across 9 bases. V shed 0 bases and J 6 bases; nucleotides not matched to a gene: 5. Germline lookup yields CDR1 SGDLS and CDR2 YYNGEE. The CDR3 spans 15 residues. CDR3 sequence reads: CASSVGIAGVDTQYF. The DNA of the CDR3 is TGTGCCAGCAGCGTAGGTATAGCGGGGGTGGATACGCAGTATTTT.

The chain has TRBV3-1 (or the pseudogene TRBV3-2) and TRBJ1-5; a weak D match, TRBD1 (6 bases). This CDR3 comprises 14 residues. Trimming took off 2 bases at V and 6 bases at J, with 11 bases between the two ends. CDR1 is LGHDT, CDR2 YNNKEL, per germline (reference sequence). As DNA, the CDR3 is TGTGCCAGCAGCCAAACCCCAGGGGCTCAGCCCCAGCATTTT. Translation: CASSQTPGAQPQHF.

A word on this clone: Other DNA sequences from this sample encode an identical CDR3 as well. This chain links TRBV9 with TRBJ2-3; D is ambiguous. Germline V CDR1 and CDR2: SGDLS, YYNGEE. V lost 3 bases and J 6 bases, leaving 2 bases between the germline ends. CDR3 length equals 10 residues. The CDR3 region has the DNA TGTGCCAGCAGCGGGGATACGCAGTATTTT. As protein: CASSGDTQYF.